These 17 T cell receptor beta chains originate from one sample sequenced in a study of patients and donors after allogeneic stem cell transplantation. TCRdb independently ran MiXCR on the RT-PCR reads; one entry per CDR3 protein. Here the sample spans 9,000 to 10,000 distinct CDR3 sequences, more than 4.5% being singletons. Sequenced input: blood, either unsorted or a sorted T cell fraction (not recorded which). The origin of the receptors is a human donor who was either an allogeneic HSCT recipient or a stem cell or donor lymphocyte infusion donor (not recorded which). It is not recorded whose cells these are; they may come from a transplant donor.

The J gene is TRBJ2-4, the V gene TRBV5-1; D not certain. There are 12 residues in the CDR3. Germline lookup yields CDR1 SGHRS and CDR2 YFSETQ. The V and J ends lost 4 bases and 9 bases respectively, with 11 bases between them. The CDR3 DNA reads as TGCGCCAGCAGCCTAGAGGATAGCATTCAGTACTTC. Its protein is CASSLEDSIQYF. The full variable domain, completed using reference TRBV5-1 and TRBJ2-4, is KAGVTQTPRYLIKTRGQQVTLSCSPISGHRSVSWYQQTPGQGLQFLFEYFSETQRNKGNFPGRFSGRQFSNSRSEMNVSTLELGDSALYLCASSLEDSIQYFGAGTRLSVL.

This clonotype was seen ten or more times. The gene calls are TRBV6-2 or TRBV6-3 and TRBJ2-1; D may match TRBD1 or TRBD2 (5 bases each). With 5 bases removed from V and 5 bases from J, the gap between germline ends came to 10 bases. Germline loops: CDR1 MNHEY, CDR2 SVGEGT. There are 13 residues in the CDR3. The CDR3 DNA reads as TGTGCCAGCAGTCCCGGGACCAACAATGAGCAGTTCTTC. It codes for CASSPGTNNEQFF.

At least ten counts were recorded for this clonotype. The gene calls are TRBV7-2 and TRBJ2-1; D is uncertain. Germline CDR1 reads SGHTA; CDR2 reads FQGNSA. This CDR3 is built from 14 residues. V was shortened by 0 bases and J by 7 bases, with 10 bases between the two germline ends. The CDR3 DNA sequence: TGTGCCAGCAGCTTAGCAGCCGTGGCGAATGAGCAGTTCTTC. Protein: CASSLAAVANEQFF.

By share, this clonotype counts as medium-sized. The V gene is TRBV6-6, the J gene TRBJ1-3; D uncertain. Germline V CDR1 and CDR2: MNHNY, SVGAGI (reference sequence). V was shortened by 2 bases and J by 10 bases, with 9 bases between the two germline ends. There are 12 residues in the CDR3. CDR3: CASSYLSATIYF. The CDR3 nucleotides read TGTGCCAGCAGTTACCTTTCTGCAACCATATATTTT.

This clonotype was recorded many times. The chain joins TRBV14 to TRBJ2-7; 8 bases are a match to TRBD2. This CDR3 spans 16 amino acids. Germline CDR1 SGHDN, CDR2 FVKESK. V trimming: 1 base; J trimming: 2 bases; junction bases outside the gene matches: 7. The CDR3 protein is CASSQAGGLSAYEQYF. The CDR3 nucleotides read TGTGCCAGCAGCCAAGCGGGAGGGCTTAGTGCCTACGAGCAGTACTTC. The entire variable domain, with the rest obtained from reference TRBV14 and TRBJ2-7, is as follows: EAGVTQFPSHSVIEKGQTVTLRCDPISGHDNLYWYRRVMGKEIKFLLHFVKESKQDESGMPNNRFLAERTGGTYSTLKVQPAELEDSGVYFCASSQAGGLSAYEQYFGPGTRLTVT.

This clonotype was detected a few times. One junction end disagrees with the germline gene, perhaps due to a read error. J is TRBJ2-3 and V is TRBV25-1; D is perhaps TRBD1 (6 bases). The CDR3 is 13 residues long. Germline V gene data show CDR1 as MGHDK and CDR2 as SYGVNS. CDR3 in DNA: TGTGCCAGCAGTCTCAGGGGCACGGATACGCAGTATTTT. This encodes CASSLRGTDTQYF. Full variable domain (rest looked up from reference TRBV25-1 and TRBJ2-3): EADIYQTPRYLVIGTGKKITLECSQTMGHDKMYWYQQDPGMELHLIHYSYGVNSTEKGDLSSESTVSRIRTEHFPLTLESARPSHTSQYLCASSLRGTDTQYFGPGTRLTVL.

J is TRBJ2-7 and V is TRBV2; 7 nucleotides agree with TRBD2. Germline lookup yields CDR1 SNHLY and CDR2 FYNNEI. Trimming cost V 0 bases and J 7 bases; bases outside gene matches: 12. CDR3 length: 16 amino acids. DNA of the CDR3: TGTGCCAGCAGTGAAGCAGTAGGCGGGAGAGGGAGGGAGCAGTACTTC. Translating gives CASSEAVGGRGREQYF.

Ten or more counts support this clonotype. One end of the junction does not line up with germline, which may come from a read error. The chain is built from TRBV7-9 and TRBJ2-7, with D possibly called TRBD1 or TRBD2 (6 bases each). The CDR3 runs to 12 residues. CDR1 is SEHNR, CDR2 FQNEAQ, per germline (reference sequence). In DNA, the CDR3 is TGTGCCAGCAGTACTTGGGGGGCCGGGTTGAACTTC. Residues: CASSTWGAGLNF.

This clonotype was seen at least ten times. The V call is TRBV5-1, the J call TRBJ2-3; perhaps TRBD2 as D (6 bases). Trimming took 0 bases from V and 4 from J, leaving 9 bases between them. This CDR3 region has 14 residues. The germline CDR1 and CDR2 sequences are SGHRS and YFSETQ. CDR3 sequence: CASSLAGAADTQYF. CDR3 DNA: TGCGCCAGCAGCTTGGCGGGAGCCGCAGATACGCAGTATTTT.

This clonotype occurred a few times. The rearrangement joins TRBV4-1 to TRBJ2-7, with D possibly being TRBD2 (6 bases). CDR3 length: 15 amino acids. V lost 0 bases, J lost 3 bases, and 12 bases lay in between. Germline V CDR1 and CDR2: MGHRA, YSYEKL. DNA for the CDR3: TGCGCCAGCAGCCAAGATTCTCGCGGGATCTACGAGCAGTACTTC. It translates to CASSQDSRGIYEQYF.

This chain joins TRBV14 and TRBJ2-1, with a tentative D call TRBD2 (7 bases). The CDR3 covers 17 residues. V lost 4 bases and J lost 2, with 18 bases in between. Germline-derived CDR1 and CDR2 are SGHDN and FVKESK. CDR3 region: CASSPFGGGGPYNEQFF. In DNA, the CDR3 is TGTGCCAGCAGCCCCTTCGGGGGAGGGGGGCCCTACAATGAGCAGTTCTTC.

This clonotype was seen at least ten times. This sequence joins TRBV5-1 and TRBJ2-1; possibly TRBD1 or TRBD2 for D (5 bases each). V was shortened by 4 bases and J by 6 bases, with 14 bases between the two germline ends. This CDR3 is built from 14 residues. The germline V gene encodes CDR1 SGHRS and CDR2 YFSETQ. CDR3 residues: CASSPGVRGNEQFF. For the CDR3, the DNA is TGCGCCAGCAGCCCCGGAGTGAGGGGCAATGAGCAGTTCTTC.

By proportion, this clonotype is medium-sized. This chain joins TRBV12-3 or TRBV12-4 and TRBJ2-1; a weak D match, TRBD1 (6 bases). V was shortened by 7 bases and J by 9 bases, with 10 bases between the two germline ends. The CDR3 is 11 amino acids. CDR3 sequence reads: CASTRGGEQFF. The CDR3 DNA sequence: TGTGCCAGCACCCGAGGGGGTGAGCAGTTCTTC.

Ten or more counts support this clonotype. The J gene is TRBJ2-5, the V gene TRBV2; TRBD2 matches 9 bases. The V gene's germline CDR1 is SNHLY and CDR2 FYNNEI. V shed 4 bases, J shed 5 bases, and the junction held 8 bases outside the gene matches. This CDR3 is built from 15 residues. The CDR3 protein is CASSAVLAGRETQYF. The CDR3, as DNA: TGTGCCAGCAGTGCCGTCCTAGCGGGAAGGGAGACCCAGTACTTC.

This clonotype is medium-sized. The chain employs TRBV5-1 and TRBJ2-7; D unresolved. The germline V gene has CDR1 SGHRS and CDR2 YFSETQ. V shed 0 bases and J shed 3 bases, with 7 bases lying between them. CDR3 size: 13 residues. The CDR3: CASSLVAYYEQYF. In DNA, the CDR3 is TGCGCCAGCAGCTTGGTGGCCTACTACGAGCAGTACTTC.

This clonotype was seen only a few times. The gene calls are TRBV18 and TRBJ2-5; 7 bases line up with TRBD1. The CDR3 covers 15 residues. Germline CDR1 KGHSH, CDR2 LQKENI. V shed 2 bases and J 5 bases; nucleotides not matched to a gene: 8. The CDR3 sequence is CASSPIQGNRETQYF. CDR3 coding DNA: TGTGCCAGCTCACCAATACAGGGGAATAGGGAGACCCAGTACTTC.

This chain links TRBV2 with TRBJ2-3; D gene unclear. Trimming cost V 5 bases and J 7 bases, with 16 bases left between them. CDR3 length: 14 amino acids. From germline, CDR1 is SNHLY and CDR2 FYNNEI. CDR3 sequence reads: CASSTRTGVNTQYF. The CDR3 coding sequence is TGTGCCAGCAGTACCCGAACTGGCGTGAATACGCAGTATTTT.